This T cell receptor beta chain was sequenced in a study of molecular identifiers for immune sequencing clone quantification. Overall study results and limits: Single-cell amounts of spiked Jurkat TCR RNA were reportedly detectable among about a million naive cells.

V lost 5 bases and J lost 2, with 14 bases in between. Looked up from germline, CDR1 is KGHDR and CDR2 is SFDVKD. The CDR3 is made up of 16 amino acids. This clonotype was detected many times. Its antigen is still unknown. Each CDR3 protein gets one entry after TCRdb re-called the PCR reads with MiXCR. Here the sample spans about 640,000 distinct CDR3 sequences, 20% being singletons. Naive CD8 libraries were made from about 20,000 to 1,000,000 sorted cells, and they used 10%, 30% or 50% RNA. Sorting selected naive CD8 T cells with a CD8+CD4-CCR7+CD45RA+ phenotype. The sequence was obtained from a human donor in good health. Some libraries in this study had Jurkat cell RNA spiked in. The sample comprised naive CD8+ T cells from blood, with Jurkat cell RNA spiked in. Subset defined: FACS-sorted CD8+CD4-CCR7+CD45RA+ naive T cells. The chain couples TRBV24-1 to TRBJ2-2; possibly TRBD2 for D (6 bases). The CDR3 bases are TGTGCCACCAGTGTGCGGGAAGGAGTCAACACCGGGGAGCTGTTTTTT. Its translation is CATSVREGVNTGELFF.